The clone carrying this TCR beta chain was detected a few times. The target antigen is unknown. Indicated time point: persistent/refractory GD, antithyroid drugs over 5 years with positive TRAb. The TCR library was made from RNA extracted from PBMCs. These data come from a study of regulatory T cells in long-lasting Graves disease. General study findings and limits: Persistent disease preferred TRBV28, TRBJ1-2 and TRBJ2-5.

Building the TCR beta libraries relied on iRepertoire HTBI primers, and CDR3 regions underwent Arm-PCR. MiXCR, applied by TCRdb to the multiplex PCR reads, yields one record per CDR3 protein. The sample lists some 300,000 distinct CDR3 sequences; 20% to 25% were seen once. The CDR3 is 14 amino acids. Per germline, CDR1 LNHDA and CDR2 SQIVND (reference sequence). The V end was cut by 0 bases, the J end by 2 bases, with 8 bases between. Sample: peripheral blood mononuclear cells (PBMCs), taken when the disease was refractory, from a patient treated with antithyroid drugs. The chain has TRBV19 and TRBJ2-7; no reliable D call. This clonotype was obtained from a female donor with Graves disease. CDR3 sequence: CASSIDYSTYEQYF. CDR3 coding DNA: TGTGCCAGTAGTATAGATTACAGTACCTACGAGCAGTACTTC.